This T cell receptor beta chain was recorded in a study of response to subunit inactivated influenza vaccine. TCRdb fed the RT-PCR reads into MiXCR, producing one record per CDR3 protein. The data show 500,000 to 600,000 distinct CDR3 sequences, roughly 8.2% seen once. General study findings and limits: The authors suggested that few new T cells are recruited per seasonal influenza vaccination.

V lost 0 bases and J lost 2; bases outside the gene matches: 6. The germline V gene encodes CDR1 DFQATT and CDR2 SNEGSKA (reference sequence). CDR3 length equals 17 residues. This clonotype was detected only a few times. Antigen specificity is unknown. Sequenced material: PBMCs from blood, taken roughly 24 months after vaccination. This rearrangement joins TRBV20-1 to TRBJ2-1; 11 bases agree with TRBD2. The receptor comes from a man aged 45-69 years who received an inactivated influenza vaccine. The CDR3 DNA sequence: TGCAGTGCTAGAGATGAAACTAGCGGGGGACCCTACAATGAGCAGTTCTTC. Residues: CSARDETSGGPYNEQFF.